Listed below are T cell receptor beta chains from one sample, sequenced in a study of blood T cell repertoires in COVID-19. Using immunoSEQ multiplex PCR, the repertoire was profiled, and TCRdb retains in-frame clones only, with some absent. The sample holds hundreds of thousands of clones, 70% to 90% seen once. Sequences were obtained from peripheral blood. These TCRs come from a human donor in a cohort sampled during active COVID-19. Each CDR3 is given with its conserved first and last residue. The order of the fields is V gene, J gene, D gene, clone size, CDR3 protein, CDR3 DNA. D genes are given only for firm matches. Part of the rows lack a size; the others show once, few, many or a class for expanded clones.

v_call: TRBV5-1; j_call: TRBJ2-2; d_call: .; clone_size: .; cdr3_aa: CASSLDPGSNTGELFF; cdr3_nt: TGCGCCAGCAGCTTGGATCCGGGTTCGAACACCGGGGAGCTGTTTTTT
v_call: TRBV4-1; j_call: TRBJ1-1; d_call: TRBD1; clone_size: .; cdr3_aa: CASSQEGRGHYTEAFF; cdr3_nt: TGCGCCAGCAGCCAAGAGGGCAGGGGGCATTACACTGAAGCTTTCTTT
v_call: TRBV18; j_call: TRBJ2-7; d_call: .; clone_size: .; cdr3_aa: CASSPQGSYEQYF; cdr3_nt: TGTGCCAGCTCACCCCAGGGCTCCTACGAGCAGTACTTC
v_call: TRBV6-1; j_call: TRBJ1-2; d_call: .; clone_size: few; cdr3_aa: CASSERGAGGYTF; cdr3_nt: TGTGCCAGCAGTGAACGGGGGGCAGGTGGCTACACCTTC
v_call: TRBV7-2; j_call: TRBJ1-6; d_call: TRBD1; clone_size: .; cdr3_aa: CASSLYRGGSPLHF; cdr3_nt: TGTGCCAGCAGCTTATACAGGGGCGGTTCACCCCTCCACTTT
v_call: TRBV3-1/TRBV3-2; j_call: TRBJ2-7; d_call: .; clone_size: few; cdr3_aa: CASSQRRQGPYEQYF; cdr3_nt: TGTGCCAGCAGCCAACGGAGGCAGGGGCCCTACGAGCAGTACTTC
v_call: TRBV9; j_call: TRBJ1-2; d_call: TRBD1; clone_size: many; cdr3_aa: CASSPSTGAGNYGYTF; cdr3_nt: TGTGCCAGCAGCCCCTCGACAGGGGCAGGGAACTATGGCTACACCTTC
v_call: TRBV19; j_call: TRBJ1-5; d_call: TRBD1; clone_size: .; cdr3_aa: CASSISGTGHQPQHF; cdr3_nt: TGTGCCAGTAGTATTTCCGGGACAGGACATCAGCCCCAGCATTTT
v_call: TRBV5-6; j_call: TRBJ2-2; d_call: .; clone_size: .; cdr3_aa: CASSYQGYTGELFF; cdr3_nt: TGTGCCAGCAGCTATCAGGGATACACCGGGGAGCTGTTTTTT
v_call: TRBV6-5; j_call: TRBJ1-6; d_call: TRBD1; clone_size: .; cdr3_aa: CASSLRGQGQSPLHF; cdr3_nt: TGTGCCAGCAGTTTAAGGGGACAGGGTCAGTCACCCCTCCACTTT
v_call: TRBV7-9; j_call: TRBJ2-7; d_call: .; clone_size: .; cdr3_aa: CASSWGDSLEQYF; cdr3_nt: TGTGCCAGCAGCTGGGGGGACTCCTTAGAGCAGTACTTC
v_call: TRBV5-1; j_call: TRBJ1-1; d_call: .; clone_size: .; cdr3_aa: CASSLGPTDPNTEAFF; cdr3_nt: TGCGCCAGCAGCTTGGGCCCTACAGACCCGAACACTGAAGCTTTCTTT
v_call: TRBV5-1; j_call: TRBJ2-1; d_call: TRBD2; clone_size: few; cdr3_aa: CASSWGGANEQFF; cdr3_nt: TGCGCCAGCAGCTGGGGAGGGGCCAATGAGCAGTTCTTC
v_call: TRBV10-3; j_call: TRBJ1-2; d_call: .; clone_size: .; cdr3_aa: CAASTESYGYTF; cdr3_nt: TGTGCCGCGTCGACAGAGTCCTATGGCTACACCTTC
v_call: TRBV3-1/TRBV3-2; j_call: TRBJ2-3; d_call: .; clone_size: .; cdr3_aa: CASSQSASTQYF; cdr3_nt: TGTGCCAGCAGCCAAAGCGCCAGCACGCAGTATTTT
v_call: TRBV7-9; j_call: TRBJ1-1; d_call: .; clone_size: .; cdr3_aa: CASSLAAANTEAFF; cdr3_nt: TGTGCCAGCAGCTTAGCGGCGGCTAACACTGAAGCTTTCTTT
v_call: TRBV29-1; j_call: TRBJ1-2; d_call: .; clone_size: .; cdr3_aa: CSATNWFDSLNYGYTF; cdr3_nt: TGCAGCGCTACGAACTGGTTCGACAGCCTTAACTATGGCTACACCTTC
v_call: TRBV5-6; j_call: TRBJ1-1; d_call: TRBD1; clone_size: .; cdr3_aa: CASSLDRGNMNTEAFF; cdr3_nt: TGTGCCAGCAGCTTGGACAGGGGGAACATGAACACTGAAGCTTTCTTT
v_call: TRBV27; j_call: TRBJ2-3; d_call: .; clone_size: .; cdr3_aa: CASRSLRDTQYF; cdr3_nt: TGTGCCAGCAGATCCCTCAGGGATACGCAGTATTTT
v_call: TRBV30; j_call: TRBJ1-5; d_call: .; clone_size: .; cdr3_aa: CAWSAWEGGSNQPQHF; cdr3_nt: TGTGCCTGGAGCGCCTGGGAAGGGGGAAGCAATCAGCCCCAGCATTTT
v_call: TRBV5-8; j_call: TRBJ1-2; d_call: .; clone_size: .; cdr3_aa: CASRVPSGYGYTF; cdr3_nt: TGTGCCAGCAGAGTCCCCTCAGGGTATGGCTACACCTTC
v_call: TRBV7-2; j_call: TRBJ1-2; d_call: .; clone_size: .; cdr3_aa: CASSLYSGDGYTF; cdr3_nt: TGTGCCAGCAGCTTATACTCAGGGGACGGCTACACCTTC
v_call: TRBV11-3; j_call: TRBJ1-1; d_call: .; clone_size: .; cdr3_aa: CASSLQGQDTEAFF; cdr3_nt: TGTGCCAGCAGCTTACAGGGTCAGGACACTGAAGCTTTCTTT
v_call: TRBV19; j_call: TRBJ1-5; d_call: .; clone_size: .; cdr3_aa: CASSHSNQPQHF; cdr3_nt: TGTGCCAGTAGTCATAGCAATCAGCCCCAGCATTTT
v_call: TRBV19; j_call: TRBJ2-2; d_call: TRBD1; clone_size: few; cdr3_aa: CASSRAQGVFAGELFF; cdr3_nt: TGTGCCAGTAGTAGGGCCCAGGGGGTCTTTGCCGGGGAGCTGTTTTTT
v_call: TRBV6-5; j_call: TRBJ2-7; d_call: .; clone_size: .; cdr3_aa: CASNPAETGHYEQYF; cdr3_nt: TGTGCCAGCAACCCGGCTGAAACAGGTCACTACGAGCAGTACTTC
v_call: TRBV30; j_call: TRBJ1-2; d_call: .; clone_size: .; cdr3_aa: CAWSVGGLYTF; cdr3_nt: TGTGCCTGGAGTGTCGGCGGCCTCTACACCTTC
v_call: TRBV7-3; j_call: TRBJ2-2; d_call: .; clone_size: .; cdr3_aa: CASSRGVNTGELFF; cdr3_nt: TGTGCCAGCAGCCGCGGGGTAAACACCGGGGAGCTGTTTTTT
v_call: TRBV11-2; j_call: TRBJ1-3; d_call: .; clone_size: .; cdr3_aa: CASSLPRDFGNTIYF; cdr3_nt: TGTGCCAGCAGCTTACCGCGGGACTTTGGAAACACCATATATTTT
v_call: TRBV7-8; j_call: TRBJ1-6; d_call: .; clone_size: .; cdr3_aa: CASSLALGGSPLHF; cdr3_nt: TGTGCCAGCAGCTTAGCGTTGGGGGGGTCACCCCTCCACTTT
v_call: TRBV19; j_call: TRBJ1-6; d_call: TRBD1; clone_size: .; cdr3_aa: CASRDPGGNNSPLHF; cdr3_nt: TGTGCCAGTAGGGATCCAGGGGGTAATAATTCACCCCTCCACTTT
v_call: TRBV2; j_call: TRBJ2-7; d_call: TRBD1; clone_size: .; cdr3_aa: CARQGTVKTYEQYF; cdr3_nt: TGTGCCAGACAGGGGACGGTAAAGACCTACGAGCAGTACTTC
v_call: TRBV3-1/TRBV3-2; j_call: TRBJ1-5; d_call: .; clone_size: .; cdr3_aa: CASSQGEGNQPQHF; cdr3_nt: TGTGCCAGCAGCCAAGGAGAGGGCAATCAGCCCCAGCATTTT
v_call: TRBV2; j_call: TRBJ1-2; d_call: .; clone_size: .; cdr3_aa: CASRSGKAHGYTF; cdr3_nt: TGTGCCAGCAGATCCGGGAAAGCCCATGGCTACACCTTC
v_call: TRBV2; j_call: TRBJ1-5; d_call: .; clone_size: .; cdr3_aa: CATAEYSNQPQHF; cdr3_nt: TGTGCCACCGCGGAGTATAGCAATCAGCCCCAGCATTTT
v_call: TRBV24-1; j_call: TRBJ1-2; d_call: TRBD1; clone_size: .; cdr3_aa: CATSEPGQVYGYTF; cdr3_nt: TGTGCCACCAGTGAACCGGGACAGGTCTATGGCTACACCTTC
v_call: TRBV29-1; j_call: TRBJ2-7; d_call: TRBD1; clone_size: .; cdr3_aa: CSVGTGQVRIFPTYEQYF; cdr3_nt: TGCAGCGTTGGAACGGGACAGGTACGAATCTTTCCCACCTACGAGCAGTACTTC
v_call: TRBV3-1/TRBV3-2; j_call: TRBJ2-3; d_call: .; clone_size: .; cdr3_aa: CASSLSRSTQYF; cdr3_nt: TGTGCCAGCAGCCTTAGTCGGAGTACGCAGTATTTT
v_call: TRBV9; j_call: TRBJ1-2; d_call: .; clone_size: once; cdr3_aa: CASSVDAGSYGYTF; cdr3_nt: TGTGCCAGCAGCGTAGATGCGGGGTCCTATGGCTACACCTTC
v_call: TRBV12-3/TRBV12-4; j_call: TRBJ1-2; d_call: .; clone_size: .; cdr3_aa: CASSQGADYGYTF; cdr3_nt: TGTGCCAGCAGCCAGGGTGCGGACTATGGCTACACCTTC
v_call: TRBV27; j_call: TRBJ1-1; d_call: .; clone_size: .; cdr3_aa: CASSEHTPGAEAFF; cdr3_nt: TGTGCCAGCAGTGAACATACTCCAGGGGCTGAAGCTTTCTTT
v_call: TRBV18; j_call: TRBJ2-6; d_call: TRBD1; clone_size: .; cdr3_aa: CASSQTTGDASGANVLTF; cdr3_nt: TGTGCCAGCTCTCAAACGACAGGGGATGCTTCTGGGGCCAACGTCCTGACTTTC
v_call: TRBV15; j_call: TRBJ2-7; d_call: .; clone_size: .; cdr3_aa: CATSRDVGDYEQYF; cdr3_nt: TGTGCCACCAGCAGAGATGTCGGGGACTACGAGCAGTACTTC
v_call: TRBV12-5; j_call: TRBJ1-1; d_call: .; clone_size: .; cdr3_aa: CASGPDYRDGEAFF; cdr3_nt: TGTGCTAGTGGTCCTGATTACAGGGACGGTGAAGCTTTCTTT
v_call: TRBV6-5; j_call: TRBJ1-1; d_call: .; clone_size: many; cdr3_aa: CASDRSSAEAFF; cdr3_nt: TGTGCCAGCGACAGATCAAGCGCTGAAGCTTTCTTT